This T cell receptor (beta chain) was retrieved from a study of cytomegalovirus exposure and HLA in healthy donors. The wider study: The Caucasian-associated ancestry cluster contained 75% to 85% of the roughly 370 genotyped donors. Overall study results and limits: TCR beta V- and J-gene trimming, according to a later analysis, was linked to a missense DCLRE1C variant.

Unrecorded immune exposures were likely, despite nominal health at sampling. In regard to this clone: The antigen remains undetermined. This sample also contains other DNA sequences that code for the same CDR3.

Germline V gene lookup returns CDR1 MDHEN and CDR2 SYDVKM. With V trimmed by 6 bases and J by 2 bases, 12 bases remained unmatched. This CDR3 is 17 amino acids long. PCR used 60 Vbeta primers and 13 Jbeta primers. Using immunoSEQ multiplex PCR, the repertoire was profiled, and TCRdb retains in-frame clones only, with some absent. The sample yields more than 85,000 clones, about 73% seen once. Material for sequencing was PBMCs. The origin of this receptor is a woman in her forties or fifties in good health and CMV-seropositive. V is TRBV28 and J is TRBJ2-2; 7 bases are shared with TRBD2. CDR3 nucleotide sequence: TGTGCCAGCAGACTCCCTCTGGGCGGGAGAAACACCGGGGAGCTGTTTTTT. Its translation: CASRLPLGGRNTGELFF.